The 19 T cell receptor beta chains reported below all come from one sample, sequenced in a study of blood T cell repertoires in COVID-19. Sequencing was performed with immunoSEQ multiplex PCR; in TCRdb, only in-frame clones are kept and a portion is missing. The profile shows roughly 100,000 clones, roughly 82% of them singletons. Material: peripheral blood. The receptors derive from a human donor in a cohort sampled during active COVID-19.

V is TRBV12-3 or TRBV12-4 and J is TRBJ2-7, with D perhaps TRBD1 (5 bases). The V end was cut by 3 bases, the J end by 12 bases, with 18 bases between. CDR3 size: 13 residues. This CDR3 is CASSFRPGIRRYF. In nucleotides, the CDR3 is TGTGCCAGCAGTTTCCGGCCAGGGATCCGACGGTACTTC.

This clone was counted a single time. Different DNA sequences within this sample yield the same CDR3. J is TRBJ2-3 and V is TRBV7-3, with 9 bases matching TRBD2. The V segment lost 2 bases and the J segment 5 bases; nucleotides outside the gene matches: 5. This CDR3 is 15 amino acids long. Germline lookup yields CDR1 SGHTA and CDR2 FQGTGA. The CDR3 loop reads CASSLAGGSIDTQYF. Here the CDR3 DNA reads TGTGCCAGCAGCTTAGCGGGAGGGTCGATAGATACGCAGTATTTT.

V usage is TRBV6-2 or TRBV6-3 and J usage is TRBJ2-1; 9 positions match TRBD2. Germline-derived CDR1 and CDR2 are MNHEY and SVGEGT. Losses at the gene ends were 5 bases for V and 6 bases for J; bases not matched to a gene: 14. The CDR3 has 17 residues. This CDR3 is CASSLTRGTSHRNEQFF. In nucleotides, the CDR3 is TGTGCCAGCAGTCTCACACGGGGGACTAGCCATCGCAATGAGCAGTTCTTC.

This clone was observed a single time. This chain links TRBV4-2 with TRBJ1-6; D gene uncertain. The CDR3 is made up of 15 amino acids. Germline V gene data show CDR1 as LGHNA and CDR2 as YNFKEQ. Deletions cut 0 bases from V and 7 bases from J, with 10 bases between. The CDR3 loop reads CASSQESSLNSPLHF. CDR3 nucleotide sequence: TGTGCCAGCAGCCAAGAAAGTAGTTTGAATTCACCCCTCCACTTT.

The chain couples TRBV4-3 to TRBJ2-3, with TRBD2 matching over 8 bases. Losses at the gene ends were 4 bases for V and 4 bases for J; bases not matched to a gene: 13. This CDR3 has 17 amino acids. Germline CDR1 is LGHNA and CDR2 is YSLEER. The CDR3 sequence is CASSREVAGSVSDTQYF. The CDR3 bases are TGCGCCAGCAGCCGAGAAGTAGCGGGGTCGGTATCAGATACGCAGTATTTT.

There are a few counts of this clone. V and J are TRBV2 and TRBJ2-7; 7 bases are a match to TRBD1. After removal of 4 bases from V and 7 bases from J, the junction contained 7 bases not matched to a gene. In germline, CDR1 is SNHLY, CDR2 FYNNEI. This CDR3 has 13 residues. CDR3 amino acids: CASSVGTVSEQYF. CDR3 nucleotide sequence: TGTGCCAGCAGTGTGGGGACAGTTTCAGAGCAGTACTTC.

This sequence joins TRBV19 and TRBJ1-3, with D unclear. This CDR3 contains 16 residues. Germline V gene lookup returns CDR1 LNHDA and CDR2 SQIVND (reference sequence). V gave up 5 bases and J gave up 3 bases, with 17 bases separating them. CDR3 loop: CASSLRTRSGGNTIYF. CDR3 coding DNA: TGTGCCAGTAGTCTCCGGACTAGGTCTGGTGGAAACACCATATATTTT.

The CDR3 loop is CASSQEGNSGGARQYF. The CDR3 bases are TGCGCCAGCAGCCAAGAAGGTAATAGCGGGGGGGCTCGGCAGTACTTC. This chain uses TRBV4-1 with TRBJ2-7, with 11 bases aligning to TRBD2. The germline V gene has CDR1 MGHRA and CDR2 YSYEKL. With V trimmed by 0 bases and J by 9 bases, 10 bases remained unmatched. The CDR3 length is 16 residues.

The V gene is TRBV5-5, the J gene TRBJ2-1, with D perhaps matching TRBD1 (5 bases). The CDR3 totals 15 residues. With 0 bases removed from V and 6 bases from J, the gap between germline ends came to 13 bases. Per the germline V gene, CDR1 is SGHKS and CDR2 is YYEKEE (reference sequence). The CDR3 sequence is CASSLGRRGSNEQFF. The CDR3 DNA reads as TGTGCCAGCAGCTTGGGTCGAAGGGGTTCCAATGAGCAGTTCTTC.

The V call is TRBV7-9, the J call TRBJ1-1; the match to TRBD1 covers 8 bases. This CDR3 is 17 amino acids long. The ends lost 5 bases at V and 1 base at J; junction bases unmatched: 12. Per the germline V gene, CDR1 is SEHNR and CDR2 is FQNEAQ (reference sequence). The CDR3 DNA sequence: TGTGCCAGCAGCCAACCCCCAGGACAGGGCCCGAACACTGAAGCTTTCTTT. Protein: CASSQPPGQGPNTEAFF.

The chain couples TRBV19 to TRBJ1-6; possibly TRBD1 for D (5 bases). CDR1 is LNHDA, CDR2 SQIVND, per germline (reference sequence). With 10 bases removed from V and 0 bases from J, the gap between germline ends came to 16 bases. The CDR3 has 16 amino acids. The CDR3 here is CATRGDPFSYNSPLHF. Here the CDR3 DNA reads TGTGCCACCCGGGGGGACCCGTTCTCCTATAATTCACCCCTCCACTTT.

Written as DNA, the CDR3 is TGTGCCATCAGTGAGGGGCAGCTCCAATCCCACTATGGCTACACCTTC. Translated: CAISEGQLQSHYGYTF. The chain joins TRBV10-3 to TRBJ1-2, with D hard to call. The CDR3 loop spans 16 amino acids. The V end lost 2 bases, the J end lost 3 bases, and 16 bases lay between the germline ends. Germline V gene lookup returns CDR1 ENHRY and CDR2 SYGVKD.

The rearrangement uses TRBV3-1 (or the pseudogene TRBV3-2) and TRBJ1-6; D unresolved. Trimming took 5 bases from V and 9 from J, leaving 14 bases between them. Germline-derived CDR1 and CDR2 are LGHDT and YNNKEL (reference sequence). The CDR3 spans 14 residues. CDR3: CASSYTVSISPLHF. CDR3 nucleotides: TGTGCCAGCAGCTACACAGTGTCTATTTCACCCCTCCACTTT.

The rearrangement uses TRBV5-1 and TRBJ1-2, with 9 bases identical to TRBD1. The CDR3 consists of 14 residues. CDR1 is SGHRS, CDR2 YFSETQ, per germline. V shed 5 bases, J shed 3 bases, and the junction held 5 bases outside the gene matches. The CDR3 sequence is CASRQDRGDYGYTF. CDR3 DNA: TGCGCCAGCAGACAGGACAGGGGCGACTATGGCTACACCTTC.

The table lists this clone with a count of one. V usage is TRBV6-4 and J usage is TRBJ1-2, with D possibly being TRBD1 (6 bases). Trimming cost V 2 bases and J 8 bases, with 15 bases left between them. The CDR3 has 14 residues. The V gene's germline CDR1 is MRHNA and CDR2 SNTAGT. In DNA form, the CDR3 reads TGTGCCAGCAGTGACGGGGGCAGACGGCGCGGCTACACCTTC. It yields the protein CASSDGGRRRGYTF.

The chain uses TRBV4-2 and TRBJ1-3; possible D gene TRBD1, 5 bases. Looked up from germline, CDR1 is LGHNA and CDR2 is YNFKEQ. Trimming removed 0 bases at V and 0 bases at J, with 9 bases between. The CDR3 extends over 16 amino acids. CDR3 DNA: TGTGCCAGCAGCCAAGAACAGGTTTACTCTGGAAACACCATATATTTT. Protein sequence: CASSQEQVYSGNTIYF.

The CDR3 sequence: CASSGGQRNEQFF. The CDR3 DNA reads as TGCGCCAGCAGTGGCGGACAGCGAAATGAGCAGTTCTTC. The genes are TRBV10-1 and TRBJ2-1; the D gene is possibly TRBD1 (6 bases). Trimming removed 4 bases at V and 7 bases at J, with 11 bases between. Germline V gene lookup returns CDR1 WNHNN and CDR2 SYGVQD (reference sequence). There are 13 residues in the CDR3.

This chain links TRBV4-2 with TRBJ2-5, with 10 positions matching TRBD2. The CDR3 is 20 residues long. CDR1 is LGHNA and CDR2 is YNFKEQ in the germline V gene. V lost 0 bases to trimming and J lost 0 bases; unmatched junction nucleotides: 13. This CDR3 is CASSQDPLKRGGFNQETQYF. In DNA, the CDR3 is TGTGCCAGCAGCCAAGATCCTTTAAAGCGGGGGGGCTTTAACCAAGAGACCCAGTACTTC.

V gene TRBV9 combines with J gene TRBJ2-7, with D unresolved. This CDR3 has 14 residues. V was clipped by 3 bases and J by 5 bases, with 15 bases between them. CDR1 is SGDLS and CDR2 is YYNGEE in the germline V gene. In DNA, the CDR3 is TGTGCCAGCAGCGGGGCCCTTCCGCCCCACGAGCAGTACTTC. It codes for CASSGALPPHEQYF.